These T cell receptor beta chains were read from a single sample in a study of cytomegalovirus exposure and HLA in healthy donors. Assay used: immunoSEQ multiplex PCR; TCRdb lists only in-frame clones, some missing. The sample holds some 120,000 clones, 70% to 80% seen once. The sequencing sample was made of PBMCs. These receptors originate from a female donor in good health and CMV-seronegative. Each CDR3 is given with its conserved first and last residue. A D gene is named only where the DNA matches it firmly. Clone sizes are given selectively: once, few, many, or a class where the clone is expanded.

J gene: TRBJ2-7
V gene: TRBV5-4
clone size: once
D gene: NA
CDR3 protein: CASSSGSSYEQYF
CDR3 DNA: TGTGCCAGCAGCTCCGGGAGTTCCTACGAGCAGTACTTC

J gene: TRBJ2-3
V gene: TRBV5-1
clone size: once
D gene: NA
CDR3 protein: CASRKRQGTDTQYF
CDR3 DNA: TGCGCCAGCAGAAAAAGACAGGGCACAGATACGCAGTATTTT

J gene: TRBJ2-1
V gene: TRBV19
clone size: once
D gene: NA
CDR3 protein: CVLTGQDEQFF
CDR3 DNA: TGTGTACTGACTGGTCAAGATGAGCAGTTCTTC

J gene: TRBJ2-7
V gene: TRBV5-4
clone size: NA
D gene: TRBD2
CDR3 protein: CASSLAVASGGVGEQYF
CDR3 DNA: TGTGCCAGCAGCTTGGCCGTGGCTAGCGGGGGGGTGGGGGAGCAGTACTTC

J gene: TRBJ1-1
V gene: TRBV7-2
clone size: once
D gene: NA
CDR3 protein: CASSLPMTEGLEAFF
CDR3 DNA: TGTGCCAGCAGCTTGCCGATGACCGAGGGACTTGAAGCTTTCTTT

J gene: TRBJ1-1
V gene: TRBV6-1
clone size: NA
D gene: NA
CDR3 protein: CASSYYRDTEAFF
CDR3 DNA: TGTGCCAGCAGCTATTACAGGGACACTGAAGCTTTCTTT

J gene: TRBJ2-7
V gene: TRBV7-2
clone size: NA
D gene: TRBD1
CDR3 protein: CASSLGQGAGEQYF
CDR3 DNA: TGTGCCAGCAGCTTAGGACAGGGGGCAGGAGAGCAGTACTTC

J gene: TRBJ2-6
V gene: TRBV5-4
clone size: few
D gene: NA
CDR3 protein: CASSPTGSGANVLTF
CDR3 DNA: TGTGCCAGCAGCCCAACAGGGTCTGGGGCCAACGTCCTGACTTTC

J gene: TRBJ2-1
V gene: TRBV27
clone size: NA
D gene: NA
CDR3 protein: CASSFNGGLWDEQFF
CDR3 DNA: TGTGCCAGCAGTTTTAACGGGGGGCTTTGGGATGAGCAGTTCTTC

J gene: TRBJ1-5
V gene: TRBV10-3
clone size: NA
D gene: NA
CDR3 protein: CAISDQVSNQPQHF
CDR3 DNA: TGTGCCATCAGTGATCAGGTTAGCAATCAGCCCCAGCATTTT

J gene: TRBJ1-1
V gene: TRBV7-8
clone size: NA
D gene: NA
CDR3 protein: CASSLREGSEAFF
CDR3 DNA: TGTGCCAGCAGCCTAAGGGAGGGCTCTGAAGCTTTCTTT

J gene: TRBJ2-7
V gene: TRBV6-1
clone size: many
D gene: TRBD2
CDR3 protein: CASTFSGEPSYEQYF
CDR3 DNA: TGTGCCAGCACCTTTAGCGGGGAACCCTCCTACGAGCAGTACTTC

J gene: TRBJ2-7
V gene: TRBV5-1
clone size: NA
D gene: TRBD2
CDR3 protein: CASSPETSGGGYEQYF
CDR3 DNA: TGCGCCAGCAGCCCCGAGACTAGCGGGGGGGGGTACGAGCAGTACTTC

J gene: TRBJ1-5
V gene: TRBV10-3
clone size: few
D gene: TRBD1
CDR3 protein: CAAQGAGNQPQHF
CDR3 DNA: TGTGCCGCACAGGGGGCTGGCAATCAGCCCCAGCATTTT

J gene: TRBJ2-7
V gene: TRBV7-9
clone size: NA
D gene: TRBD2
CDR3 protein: CASTGGVYSYEQYF
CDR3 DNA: TGTGCCAGCACTGGGGGGGTATACTCCTACGAGCAGTACTTC

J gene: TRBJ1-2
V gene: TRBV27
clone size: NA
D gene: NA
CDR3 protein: CASGQNYGYTF
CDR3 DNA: TGTGCCAGCGGCCAAAACTATGGCTACACCTTC

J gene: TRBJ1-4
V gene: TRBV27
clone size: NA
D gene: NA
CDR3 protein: CASSFSATNEKLFF
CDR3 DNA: TGTGCCAGCAGTTTCAGTGCAACTAATGAAAAACTGTTTTTT

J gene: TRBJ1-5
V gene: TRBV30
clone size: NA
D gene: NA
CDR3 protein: CAWKPDRLSNQPQHF
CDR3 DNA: TGTGCCTGGAAACCAGACAGGCTTAGCAATCAGCCCCAGCATTTT

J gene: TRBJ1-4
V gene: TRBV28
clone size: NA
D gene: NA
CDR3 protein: CASGQGNEKLFF
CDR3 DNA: TGTGCCAGCGGTCAGGGGAACGAAAAACTGTTTTTT

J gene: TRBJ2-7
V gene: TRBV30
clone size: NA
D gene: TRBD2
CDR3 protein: CAWRYPGLAGVYEQYF
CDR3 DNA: TGTGCCTGGAGATACCCCGGACTAGCGGGGGTCTACGAGCAGTACTTC

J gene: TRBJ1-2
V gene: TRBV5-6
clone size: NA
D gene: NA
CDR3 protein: CASSSNTEYGYTF
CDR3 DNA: TGTGCCAGCAGCTCGAATACAGAGTATGGCTACACCTTC

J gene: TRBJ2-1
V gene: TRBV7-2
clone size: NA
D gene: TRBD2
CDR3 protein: CASSLGGGGSYNEQFF
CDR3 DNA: TGTGCCAGCAGCTTAGGCGGCGGGGGGTCCTACAATGAGCAGTTCTTC

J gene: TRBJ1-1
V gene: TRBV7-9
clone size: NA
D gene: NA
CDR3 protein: CASTGEFGHTEAFF
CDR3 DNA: TGTGCCAGCACCGGGGAGTTCGGCCACACTGAAGCTTTCTTT

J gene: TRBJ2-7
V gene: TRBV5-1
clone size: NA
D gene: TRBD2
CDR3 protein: CASSPSLSAGGPSEQYF
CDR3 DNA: TGCGCCAGCAGCCCCAGCCTGAGTGCGGGGGGGCCGAGCGAGCAGTACTTC

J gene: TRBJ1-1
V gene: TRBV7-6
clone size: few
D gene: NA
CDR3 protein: CASSLGRRDTEAFF
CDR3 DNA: TGTGCCAGCAGCTTAGGGAGACGGGACACTGAAGCTTTCTTT

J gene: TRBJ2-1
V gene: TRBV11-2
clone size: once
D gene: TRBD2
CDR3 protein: CASSTLAGRDEQFF
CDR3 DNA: TGTGCCAGCAGCACCCTAGCGGGGAGGGATGAGCAGTTCTTC

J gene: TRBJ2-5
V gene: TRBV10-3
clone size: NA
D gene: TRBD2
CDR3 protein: CAISDKGLAGAETQYF
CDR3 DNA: TGTGCCATCAGTGACAAGGGACTAGCGGGGGCGGAGACCCAGTACTTC

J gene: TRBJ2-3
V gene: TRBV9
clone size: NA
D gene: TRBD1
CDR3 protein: CASSATGTGQTDTQYF
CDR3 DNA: TGTGCCAGCAGCGCCACAGGGACAGGACAAACAGATACGCAGTATTTT

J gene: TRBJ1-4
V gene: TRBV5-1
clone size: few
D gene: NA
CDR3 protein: CASSLARDREKLFF
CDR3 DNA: TGCGCCAGCAGCTTGGCCAGGGATCGGGAAAAACTGTTTTTT

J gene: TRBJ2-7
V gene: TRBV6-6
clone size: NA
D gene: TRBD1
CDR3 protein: CASRVQGLSYEQYF
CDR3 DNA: TGTGCCAGCAGGGTACAGGGGCTCTCCTACGAGCAGTACTTC

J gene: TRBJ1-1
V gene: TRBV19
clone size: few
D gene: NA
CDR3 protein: CASSITRAEAFF
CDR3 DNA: TGTGCCAGTAGTATTACCAGGGCGGAAGCTTTCTTT

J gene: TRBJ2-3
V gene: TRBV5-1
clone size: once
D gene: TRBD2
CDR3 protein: CASSLELAGATDTQYF
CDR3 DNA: TGCGCCAGCAGCTTGGAACTAGCGGGAGCCACAGATACGCAGTATTTT

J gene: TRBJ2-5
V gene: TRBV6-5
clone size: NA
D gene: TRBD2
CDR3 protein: CASAGGEKTQYF
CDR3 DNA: TGTGCCAGCGCGGGGGGCGAGAAGACCCAGTACTTC

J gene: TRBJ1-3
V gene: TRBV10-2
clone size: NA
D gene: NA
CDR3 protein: CASRDNGNTIYF
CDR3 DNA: TGCGCCAGCAGGGACAACGGAAACACCATATATTTT

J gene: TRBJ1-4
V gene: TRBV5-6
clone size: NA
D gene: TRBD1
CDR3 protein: CASSSETGVDEKLFF
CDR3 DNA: TGTGCCAGCAGCTCCGAAACAGGGGTGGATGAAAAACTGTTTTTT

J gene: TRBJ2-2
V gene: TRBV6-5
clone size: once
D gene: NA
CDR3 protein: CASKKNTGELFF
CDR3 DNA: TGTGCCAGTAAAAAGAACACCGGGGAGCTGTTTTTT

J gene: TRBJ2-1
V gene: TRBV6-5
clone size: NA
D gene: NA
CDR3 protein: CASSSLDEQFF
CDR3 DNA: TGTGCCAGCAGTTCATTAGATGAGCAGTTCTTC

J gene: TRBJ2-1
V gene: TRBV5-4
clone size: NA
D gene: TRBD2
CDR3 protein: CASSSSSGGAGEQFF
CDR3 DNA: TGTGCCAGCAGCTCGAGTAGCGGGGGGGCCGGTGAGCAGTTCTTC

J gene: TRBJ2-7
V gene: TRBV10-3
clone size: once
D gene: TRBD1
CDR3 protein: CAISAIPGQSSYEQYF
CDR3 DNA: TGTGCCATCAGCGCGATACCGGGACAGAGCTCCTACGAGCAGTACTTC

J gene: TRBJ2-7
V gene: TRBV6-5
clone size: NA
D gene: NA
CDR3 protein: CASSYAQGTYEQYF
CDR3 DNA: TGTGCCAGCAGTTACGCGCAGGGGACCTACGAGCAGTACTTC

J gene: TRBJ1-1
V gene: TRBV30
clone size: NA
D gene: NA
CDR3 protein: CAWNRRSEAFF
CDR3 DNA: TGTGCCTGGAATAGACGGAGTGAAGCTTTCTTT

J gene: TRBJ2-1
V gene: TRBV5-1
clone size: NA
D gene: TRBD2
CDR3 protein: CASSLGTSGANEQFF
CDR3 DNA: TGCGCCAGCAGCTTAGGGACTAGCGGGGCCAATGAGCAGTTCTTC

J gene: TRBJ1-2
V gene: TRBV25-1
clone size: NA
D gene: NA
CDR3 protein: CASSESGADGYTF
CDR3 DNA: TGTGCCAGCAGTGAATCTGGGGCTGATGGCTACACCTTC